The clone carrying this T cell receptor (beta chain) was counted a few times. The antigen remains unidentified. These data belong to a study of blood T cells in healthy people across ages. Germline V gene data show CDR1 as SGHDT and CDR2 as YYEEEE. The CDR3 extends over 15 amino acids. Trimming shortened V by 2 bases and J by 4 bases, and 15 bases separated the two germline ends. Study-level findings and limits: The recorded TCR beta diversity per million T cells decreased in a roughly linear manner with age. Researchers judged that diversity estimates from one million T cells fell short of true values.

Per-sample PBMC isolation yielded at least 7 million cells. Samples each had at least 5 micrograms of total RNA extracted. The second PCR ran roughly 7 to 12 cycles with a sample-barcoded 5' primer and J-beta primers. TCRdb recomputed calls from the 5' RACE reads with MiXCR, one row per CDR3 protein. The table records about 680,000 distinct CDR3 sequences, roughly 49% of them present only once. This sequence originates from a woman aged 55-75 years in good health. The source material was blood. The V call is TRBV5-6, the J call TRBJ1-1; D perhaps matches TRBD1 (5 bases). CDR3 coding DNA: TGTGCCAGCAGCTTCCGCTATTCTGGGGGCACTGAAGCTTTCTTT. It is translated as CASSFRYSGGTEAFF.